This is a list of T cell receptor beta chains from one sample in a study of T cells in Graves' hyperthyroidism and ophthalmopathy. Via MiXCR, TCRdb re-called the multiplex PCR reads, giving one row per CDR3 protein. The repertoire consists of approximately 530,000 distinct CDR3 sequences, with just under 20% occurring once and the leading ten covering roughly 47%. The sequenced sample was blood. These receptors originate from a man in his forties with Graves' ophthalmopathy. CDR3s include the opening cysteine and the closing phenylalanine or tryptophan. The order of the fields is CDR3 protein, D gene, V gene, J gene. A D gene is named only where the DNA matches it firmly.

CDR3 protein: CASRKRVPPDTQYF
D gene: .
V gene: TRBV7-2
J gene: TRBJ2-3

CDR3 protein: CSARAGGPGDEQYF
D gene: TRBD2
V gene: TRBV20-1
J gene: TRBJ2-7

CDR3 protein: CAISGTDRGHNSPLHF
D gene: TRBD1
V gene: TRBV10-3
J gene: TRBJ1-6

CDR3 protein: CASSYGGDRPTNYGYTF
D gene: TRBD1
V gene: TRBV6-2/TRBV6-3
J gene: TRBJ1-2

CDR3 protein: CASSSSRSNYGYTF
D gene: .
V gene: TRBV12-3/TRBV12-4
J gene: TRBJ1-2

CDR3 protein: CSARDPRGEYEQYF
D gene: .
V gene: TRBV20-1
J gene: TRBJ2-7

CDR3 protein: CAWGGASGRGKLFF
D gene: .
V gene: TRBV30
J gene: TRBJ1-4

CDR3 protein: CSAPGLAAYEQYF
D gene: TRBD2
V gene: TRBV20-1
J gene: TRBJ2-7

CDR3 protein: CASSFYTWGGEGQPQHF
D gene: .
V gene: TRBV6-5
J gene: TRBJ1-5

CDR3 protein: CASRGASRTGELFF
D gene: .
V gene: TRBV2
J gene: TRBJ2-2

CDR3 protein: CASSELQGYMEDGYTF
D gene: .
V gene: TRBV2
J gene: TRBJ1-2

CDR3 protein: CSATGGQGSQPQHF
D gene: TRBD1
V gene: TRBV20-1
J gene: TRBJ1-5

CDR3 protein: CASSLGGPGPNQPQHF
D gene: .
V gene: TRBV5-1
J gene: TRBJ1-5

CDR3 protein: CANSTGRTSFDEQYF
D gene: TRBD2
V gene: TRBV12-3/TRBV12-4
J gene: TRBJ2-7

CDR3 protein: CASSLGTGTGGYTF
D gene: TRBD1
V gene: TRBV7-9
J gene: TRBJ1-2

CDR3 protein: CASSLSGSSNQPQHF
D gene: .
V gene: TRBV11-3
J gene: TRBJ1-5

CDR3 protein: CASLEGGWNEQFF
D gene: TRBD2
V gene: TRBV19
J gene: TRBJ2-1

CDR3 protein: CASSGGTGTNSPLHF
D gene: TRBD1
V gene: TRBV5-1
J gene: TRBJ1-6

CDR3 protein: CSAIKAGQGGTGELFF
D gene: TRBD1
V gene: TRBV20-1
J gene: TRBJ2-2

CDR3 protein: CAIRTSLGAGANVLTF
D gene: .
V gene: TRBV10-3
J gene: TRBJ2-6

CDR3 protein: CASSLASGANVLTF
D gene: .
V gene: TRBV11-1
J gene: TRBJ2-6

CDR3 protein: CASSIETSNTEAFF
D gene: .
V gene: TRBV19
J gene: TRBJ1-1

CDR3 protein: CASSLTTSYNGQFF
D gene: .
V gene: TRBV12-3/TRBV12-4
J gene: TRBJ2-1

CDR3 protein: CATSGRSEGEQFF
D gene: .
V gene: TRBV27
J gene: TRBJ2-1

CDR3 protein: CSASSWTGGLNQPQHF
D gene: TRBD1
V gene: TRBV20-1
J gene: TRBJ1-5

CDR3 protein: CASSLRRLNTEAFF
D gene: .
V gene: TRBV4-1
J gene: TRBJ1-1

CDR3 protein: CSVLAYNEQFF
D gene: .
V gene: TRBV29-1
J gene: TRBJ2-1

CDR3 protein: CSVERGLAVYNEQFF
D gene: TRBD2
V gene: TRBV29-1
J gene: TRBJ2-1

CDR3 protein: CASRKTSGGPLGTDTQYF
D gene: TRBD2
V gene: TRBV6-2/TRBV6-3
J gene: TRBJ2-3

CDR3 protein: CAWIAGTANLAKNIQYF
D gene: .
V gene: TRBV30
J gene: TRBJ2-4

CDR3 protein: CASSLVAELWGNEQFF
D gene: .
V gene: TRBV12-3/TRBV12-4
J gene: TRBJ2-1

CDR3 protein: CSAPRQGAGTEAFF
D gene: TRBD1
V gene: TRBV20-1
J gene: TRBJ1-1

CDR3 protein: CATSEPSMRTEAFF
D gene: .
V gene: TRBV15
J gene: TRBJ1-1

CDR3 protein: CASSYLAGAWNEQFF
D gene: TRBD2
V gene: TRBV11-2
J gene: TRBJ2-1

CDR3 protein: CASSIGTGYVQFF
D gene: TRBD1
V gene: TRBV18
J gene: TRBJ2-1

CDR3 protein: CSASGLEIYYGYTF
D gene: .
V gene: TRBV20-1
J gene: TRBJ1-2

CDR3 protein: CASSRSVGETQYF
D gene: .
V gene: TRBV5-8
J gene: TRBJ2-5

CDR3 protein: CAWTGRQGGADTQYF
D gene: .
V gene: TRBV30
J gene: TRBJ2-3

CDR3 protein: CASSATSNEQFF
D gene: .
V gene: TRBV2
J gene: TRBJ2-1

CDR3 protein: CASSASRRETQYF
D gene: .
V gene: TRBV2
J gene: TRBJ2-5

CDR3 protein: CAWSETPRIYNEQFF
D gene: .
V gene: TRBV30
J gene: TRBJ2-1